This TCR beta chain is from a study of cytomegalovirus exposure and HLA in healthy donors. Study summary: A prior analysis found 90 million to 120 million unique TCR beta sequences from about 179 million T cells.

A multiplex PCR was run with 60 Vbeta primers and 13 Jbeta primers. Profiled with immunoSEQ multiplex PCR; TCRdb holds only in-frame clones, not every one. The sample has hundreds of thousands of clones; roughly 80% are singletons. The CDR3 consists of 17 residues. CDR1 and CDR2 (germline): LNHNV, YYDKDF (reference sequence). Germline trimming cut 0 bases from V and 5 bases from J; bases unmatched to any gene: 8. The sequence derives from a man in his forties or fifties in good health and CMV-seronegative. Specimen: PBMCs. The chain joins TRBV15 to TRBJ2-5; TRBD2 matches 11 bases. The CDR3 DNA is TGTGCCACCAGCAGAGATCCCATAGCGGGAGGGTTGGAGACCCAGTACTTC. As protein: CATSRDPIAGGLETQYF.